The 23 T cell receptor beta chains below all came from one sample that was sequenced in a study of regulatory T cells in long-lasting Graves disease. The time point here: persistent/refractory GD, antithyroid drugs over 5 years with positive TRAb. The TCR library was prepared using RNA isolated from PBMCs. Building the TCR beta libraries relied on iRepertoire HTBI primers, and CDR3 regions underwent Arm-PCR. TCRdb processed the multiplex PCR reads anew with MiXCR; each CDR3 protein has one entry. The sample holds fewer than 400,000 distinct CDR3 sequences, about a fifth seen once. The sequences come from peripheral blood mononuclear cells (PBMCs), collected when the disease was refractory, from a patient treated with antithyroid drugs. Source of these receptors: a female donor with Graves disease.

The chain employs TRBV27 and TRBJ2-7; TRBD2 agrees at 8 bases. The V gene's germline CDR1 is MNHEY and CDR2 SMNVEV (reference sequence). CDR3 length: 14 residues. J gave up 0 bases and V 4 bases, and 2 bases lay outside the gene matches. This chain's CDR3 is CASSYREGSYEQYF. CDR3 sequence (DNA): TGTGCCAGCAGTTACCGGGAGGGCTCCTACGAGCAGTACTTC.

J is TRBJ2-2 and V is TRBV11-2; 7 bases are shared with TRBD2. Germline V gene data show CDR1 as SGHAT and CDR2 as FQNNGV. Trimming took 2 bases from V and 5 from J; bases not matched to a gene: 11. The CDR3 spans 17 residues. Here the CDR3 DNA reads TGTGCCAGCAGCTTAACGGCTAGCGGTTACGTTACCGGGGAGCTGTTTTTT. Residues: CASSLTASGYVTGELFF.

The CDR3 DNA is TGTGCCAGCAGTTACTCAACCGGAGCCAAAAACATTCAGTACTTC. Translated: CASSYSTGAKNIQYF. The V and J genes are TRBV6-5 and TRBJ2-4; D call uncertain. V shed 0 bases and J shed 0 bases, with 6 bases lying between them. CDR3 length equals 15 residues. The germline gives CDR1 MNHEY, CDR2 SVGAGI.

This clonotype was seen only a few times. The gene calls are TRBV7-9 and TRBJ2-2; D is unresolved. The CDR3 consists of 15 residues. V was trimmed by 2 bases and J by 0 bases, leaving 7 bases between them. Germline V gene sequence: CDR1 SEHNR, CDR2 FQNEAQ (reference sequence). CDR3 bases: TGTGCCAGCAGCTTACCCGACCCGAACACCGGGGAGCTGTTTTTT. It specifies CASSLPDPNTGELFF.

The chain carries TRBV20-1 and TRBJ2-7; 9 bases map to TRBD1. This CDR3 has 12 residues. Germline V gene data show CDR1 as DFQATT and CDR2 as SNEGSKA (reference sequence). Germline trimming cut 5 bases from V and 6 bases from J; bases unmatched to any gene: 5. The CDR3 loop is CSAVGTGPEQYF. The CDR3 DNA follows: TGCAGTGCTGTTGGGACAGGGCCCGAGCAGTACTTC.

This clonotype was counted many times. This chain uses TRBV6-1 with TRBJ1-1, with a tentative D call TRBD1 (6 bases). This CDR3 contains 15 residues. V lost 5 bases and J 0 bases, leaving 13 bases between the germline ends. CDR1 is MNHNS, CDR2 SASEGT, per germline. The CDR3 sequence: CASSPWTAMNTEAFF. DNA of the CDR3: TGTGCCAGCAGTCCTTGGACAGCCATGAACACTGAAGCTTTCTTT.

The chain is built from TRBV5-6 and TRBJ2-7; 10 bases are a match to TRBD1. Per the germline V gene, CDR1 is SGHDT and CDR2 is YYEEEE. Trimming took 5 bases from V and 6 from J; bases not matched to a gene: 11. The CDR3 consists of 15 residues. CDR3 nucleotides: TGTGCCAGCAGTCGACGGGACAGGGGTCTTGGCGAGCAGTACTTC. Translating gives CASSRRDRGLGEQYF.

This clonotype was recorded many times. J is TRBJ1-1 and V is TRBV15, with a possible D match to TRBD1 (5 bases). CDR3 length: 15 amino acids. Trimming shortened V by 0 bases and J by 6 bases, and 14 bases separated the two germline ends. CDR1 and CDR2 (germline): LNHNV, YYDKDF (reference sequence). This CDR3 reads CATSRDRVGWSEAFF. The CDR3 DNA is TGTGCCACCAGCAGAGACAGGGTGGGTTGGTCTGAAGCTTTCTTT.

The gene calls are TRBV20-1 and TRBJ2-3; the D gene could be TRBD1 or TRBD2 (5 bases each). Germline CDR1 reads DFQATT; CDR2 reads SNEGSKA (reference sequence). The V and J ends lost 1 base and 4 bases respectively, with 6 bases between them. CDR3 length equals 12 residues. CDR3 region: CSARVGPDTQYF. In DNA, the CDR3 is TGCAGTGCTAGAGTGGGACCAGATACGCAGTATTTT.

The gene calls are TRBV7-9 and TRBJ1-1; D not resolved. Per germline, CDR1 SEHNR and CDR2 FQNEAQ (reference sequence). This CDR3 contains 14 residues. Trimming took 2 bases from V and 1 from J, leaving 8 bases between them. CDR3 in DNA: TGTGCCAGCAGCTTACTCGACAAGAACACTGAAGCTTTCTTT. This codes for CASSLLDKNTEAFF.

At least ten counts were recorded for this clonotype. This sequence joins TRBV2 and TRBJ1-1; no firm D call. Trimming removed 9 bases from V and 1 base from J, with 18 bases in between. Looked up from germline, CDR1 is SNHLY and CDR2 is FYNNEI. The CDR3 is 15 residues long. This CDR3 is CARLPTGGPNTEAFF. CDR3 in DNA: TGTGCCAGACTACCCACCGGAGGCCCGAACACTGAAGCTTTCTTT.

This chain links TRBV5-5 with TRBJ1-6, with TRBD1 as a possible D gene (5 bases). Between the trimmed V and J ends, which lost 0 bases and 11 bases, there was a span of 18 bases. This CDR3 has 16 amino acids. CDR1 and CDR2 (germline): SGHKS, YYEKEE (reference sequence). The CDR3 coding sequence is TGTGCCAGCAGCTTGGCCGGAGGCAGGGCCCGGACACCCCTCCACTTT. It codes for CASSLAGGRARTPLHF. The entire variable domain, with the rest obtained from reference TRBV5-5 and TRBJ1-6, is as follows: DAGVTQSPTHLIKTRGQQVTLRCSPISGHKSVSWYQQVLGQGPQFIFQYYEKEERGRGNFPDRFSARQFPNYSSELNVNALLLGDSALYLCASSLAGGRARTPLHFGNGTRLTVT.

This clonotype was seen a handful of times. This sequence joins TRBV20-1 and TRBJ1-2; D unclear. The germline V gene has CDR1 DFQATT and CDR2 SNEGSKA (reference sequence). CDR3 length: 13 residues. V gave up 1 base and J gave up 8 bases, with 14 bases separating them. The CDR3 nucleotides are TGCAGTGCTAGAGCCGCCGATCGGCGAGGCTACACCTTC. Residues: CSARAADRRGYTF.

The rearrangement joins TRBV27 to TRBJ1-1; D remains unclear. CDR3 length: 15 residues. Germline V CDR1 and CDR2: MNHEY, SMNVEV (reference sequence). V dropped 4 bases and J dropped 0 bases, with 12 bases sitting between them. The CDR3 DNA follows: TGTGCCAGCAGTTCCGACGGACGTTTGAACACTGAAGCTTTCTTT. This encodes CASSSDGRLNTEAFF.

This clonotype appeared a few times. The chain employs TRBV6-5 and TRBJ2-7; perhaps TRBD2 as D (6 bases). Trimming removed 2 bases at V and 5 bases at J, with 13 bases between. Germline V gene sequence: CDR1 MNHEY, CDR2 SVGAGI. The CDR3 is 14 amino acids. In DNA, the CDR3 is TGTGCCAGCAGTTACGCGGGGTTCTTGAACGAGCAGTACTTC. Its translation is CASSYAGFLNEQYF.

This clonotype was seen many times. This chain's CDR3 is CASSLKGGSYTGELFF. Here the CDR3 DNA reads TGTGCCAGCAGCTTAAAGGGGGGTTCATACACCGGGGAGCTGTTTTTT. This chain connects TRBV11-2 to TRBJ2-2; possibly TRBD1 or TRBD2 for D (6 bases each). Germline loops: CDR1 SGHAT, CDR2 FQNNGV. Trimming took 2 bases from V and 3 from J, leaving 13 bases between them. The CDR3 is 16 amino acids.

This clonotype was observed once. The chain uses TRBV6-2 or TRBV6-3 and TRBJ2-3; D is uncertain. The V end was cut by 5 bases, the J end by 1 base, with 19 bases between. From germline, CDR1 is MNHEY and CDR2 SVGEGT. This CDR3 region has 17 residues. CDR3 sequence (DNA): TGTGCCAGCAGTCGAGGACGCAAGCCCCGAGGCACAGATACGCAGTATTTT. Translated, it gives CASSRGRKPRGTDTQYF.

The chain is built from TRBV19 and TRBJ1-3; D is ambiguous. Trimming left V 7 bases short and J 2 bases short, with 6 bases between. The CDR3 is 12 residues long. The germline V gene encodes CDR1 LNHDA and CDR2 SQIVND (reference sequence). CDR3 protein: CASTIPGNTIYF. The CDR3 nucleotides read TGTGCCAGTACCATCCCTGGAAACACCATATATTTT.

This clonotype appeared many times. This chain uses TRBV7-8 with TRBJ1-4; 7 bases match TRBD1. V dropped 8 bases and J dropped 3; count of bases not matched to a gene: 3. Germline assignment: CDR1 SGHVS and CDR2 FQNEAQ. This CDR3 region has 13 residues. In DNA form, the CDR3 reads TGTGCCAGCCGGGACAGCCCTAATGAAAAACTGTTTTTT. Its protein product is CASRDSPNEKLFF.

The chain has TRBV5-4 and TRBJ1-1, with 7 bases lining up with TRBD1. The CDR3 sequence is 15 residues long. Looked up from germline, CDR1 is SGHNT and CDR2 is YYREEE (reference sequence). Unmatched junction bases numbered 3, after V lost 0 bases and J lost 1 base. The CDR3 sequence is CASSLEGARNTEAFF. The DNA for the CDR3 is TGTGCCAGCAGCTTGGAGGGGGCAAGGAACACTGAAGCTTTCTTT.

This sequence joins TRBV6-2 or TRBV6-3 and TRBJ2-7; 11 bases are shared with TRBD1. CDR1 is MNHEY, CDR2 SVGEGT, per germline. V shed 5 bases and J 3 bases; nucleotides not matched to a gene: 6. There are 15 residues in the CDR3. CDR3 loop: CASSETGTGGYEQYF. In DNA form, the CDR3 reads TGTGCCAGCAGTGAGACCGGGACAGGGGGCTACGAGCAGTACTTC.

The chain links TRBV28 to TRBJ2-1, with D possibly TRBD1 on 6 matching bases. The length of the CDR3 is 17 residues. Germline V CDR1 and CDR2: MDHEN, SYDVKM. The V gene lost 4 bases and the J gene lost 1 base, with 17 bases spanning the gap. The CDR3 region is CASSSPSDSRSYNEQFF. In DNA, the CDR3 is TGTGCCAGCAGTTCGCCCTCGGACAGCCGATCCTACAATGAGCAGTTCTTC.

This clonotype has ten or more counts. The V and J genes are TRBV28 and TRBJ2-7; D is possibly TRBD2 (6 bases). Looked up from germline, CDR1 is MDHEN and CDR2 is SYDVKM. This CDR3 comprises 14 residues. V was cut by 3 bases and J by 2 bases, with 11 bases left in between. CDR3 region: CASSFRGKTYEQYF. In nucleotides, the CDR3 is TGTGCCAGCAGTTTCCGCGGGAAGACCTACGAGCAGTACTTC.